This T cell receptor beta chain came from a study of blood T cell repertoires in COVID-19. This CDR3 comprises 17 residues. V lost 7 bases to trimming and J lost 0 bases, with 16 bases between them. Per the germline V gene, CDR1 is LNHDA and CDR2 is SQIVND (reference sequence). Here immunoSEQ multiplex PCR was the method, and the copy in TCRdb shows in-frame clones only, minus some. The sample holds approximately 190,000 clones, approximately 79% seen once. Sequenced: PBMCs or T cells enriched from blood (not recorded which). The chain has TRBV19 and TRBJ2-6, with D tentatively TRBD2 (6 bases). The origin of this receptor is a woman aged 55-75 years with acute COVID-19. In DNA, the CDR3 is TGTGCCAGTAAGTCGGCGGGGATACACTCTGGGGCCAACGTCCTGACTTTC. Amino acids: CASKSAGIHSGANVLTF.